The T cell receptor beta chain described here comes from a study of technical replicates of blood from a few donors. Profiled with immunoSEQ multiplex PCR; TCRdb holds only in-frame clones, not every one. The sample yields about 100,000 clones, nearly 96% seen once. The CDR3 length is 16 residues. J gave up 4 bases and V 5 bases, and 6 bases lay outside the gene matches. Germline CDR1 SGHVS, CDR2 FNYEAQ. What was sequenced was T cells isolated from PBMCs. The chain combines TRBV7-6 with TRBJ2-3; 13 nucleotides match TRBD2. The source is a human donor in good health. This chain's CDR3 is CASSPRTSGSSDTQYF. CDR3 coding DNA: TGTGCCAGCAGCCCGAGGACTAGCGGGAGTTCAGATACGCAGTATTTT.